Given below is one T cell receptor (beta chain) in context. The sample is drawn from a study of T cell repertoires in cytomegalovirus infection. TCRdb fed the reads into MiXCR, producing one record per CDR3 protein. This repertoire shows approximately 500,000 distinct CDR3 sequences, 15% to 20% found once; its top ten account for roughly a quarter. Trimming shortened V by 6 bases and J by 6 bases, and 21 bases separated the two germline ends. Germline V gives CDR1 MNHNS, CDR2 SASEGT. The CDR3 runs 15 residues. The rearrangement uses TRBV6-1 and TRBJ2-7, with D perhaps matching TRBD2 (6 bases). The origin of this receptor is a human donor in good health (CMV status not recorded). Some clones in this sample may be carry-over from other donors' samples. Sequencing was performed on CD8+ T cells from PBMCs. The CDR3 here is CASSLEWRGLSEQYF. Written as DNA, the CDR3 is TGTGCCAGCAGCCTTGAGTGGCGGGGACTCAGCGAGCAGTACTTC.